Below, 29 T cell receptor beta chains from the same sample are listed, as sequenced in a study of shared clonotypes between healthy human individuals. The method was immunoSEQ multiplex PCR; TCRdb's version includes in-frame clones alone and lacks a portion of them. The table has some 580,000 clones, around 97% seen once. The sequencing input was naive CD4+ T cells sorted from blood. Sample subset: CD45RA+ positively selected. The receptors here all came from a woman aged 25 to 39 in good health.

The V and J genes are TRBV5-1 and TRBJ1-3; a possible D gene is TRBD1 (5 bases). The V gene lost 0 bases and the J gene lost 4 bases, with 14 bases spanning the gap. This CDR3 has 16 amino acids. The V gene's germline CDR1 is SGHRS and CDR2 YFSETQ. CDR3: CASSLAGTKLGNTIYF. The CDR3 DNA reads TGCGCCAGCAGCTTGGCCGGGACCAAACTAGGAAACACCATATATTTT.

The chain is built from TRBV6-5 and TRBJ1-5; D may be TRBD1 (5 bases). This CDR3 has 15 residues. V gave up 6 bases and J gave up 7 bases, with 19 bases separating them. Germline-derived CDR1 and CDR2 are MNHEY and SVGAGI. The CDR3 sequence is CASSPGRGVDQPQHF. The DNA of the CDR3 is TGTGCCAGCAGCCCTGGGCGAGGGGTGGACCAGCCCCAGCATTTT.

The chain combines TRBV20-1 with TRBJ1-2; D is unclear. The CDR3 has 11 residues. Germline V CDR1 and CDR2: DFQATT, SNEGSKA (reference sequence). Trimming removed 2 bases from V and 7 bases from J, with 8 bases in between. The CDR3 sequence: CSARFLAGYTF. CDR3 DNA: TGCAGTGCTAGATTCTTAGCTGGCTACACCTTC.

The gene calls are TRBV6-5 and TRBJ2-1; 8 nucleotides align to TRBD1. This CDR3 region has 15 residues. The junction had 8 bases not matched to a gene; V was cut back by 6 bases and J by 4 bases. Germline CDR1 and CDR2: MNHEY and SVGAGI. CDR3 loop: CASSGQGAGYNEQFF. As DNA, the CDR3 is TGTGCCAGCAGCGGTCAGGGGGCGGGGTACAATGAGCAGTTCTTC.

The rearrangement uses TRBV6-4 and TRBJ2-2; 7 positions match TRBD2. The junction had 12 bases not matched to a gene; V was cut back by 5 bases and J by 3 bases. The CDR3 totals 17 residues. In germline, CDR1 is MRHNA, CDR2 SNTAGT. The CDR3 spells CASSPTTGGAYTGELFF. In nucleotides, the CDR3 is TGTGCCAGCAGTCCCACCACGGGAGGTGCTTACACCGGGGAGCTGTTTTTT.

The chain links TRBV5-4 to TRBJ2-1; 10 bases map to TRBD2. Germline CDR1 is SGHNT and CDR2 is YYREEE (reference sequence). The CDR3 length is 19 residues. With V trimmed by 0 bases and J by 2 bases, 11 bases remained unmatched. The CDR3 here is CASSLVRTSGAGAYNEQFF. For the CDR3, the DNA is TGTGCCAGCAGCTTGGTCAGGACTAGCGGAGCTGGAGCCTACAATGAGCAGTTCTTC.

This chain links TRBV28 with TRBJ2-1; D not resolved. The CDR3 runs 15 residues. Trimming removed 3 bases from V and 3 bases from J, with 12 bases in between. Looked up from germline, CDR1 is MDHEN and CDR2 is SYDVKM. The CDR3 coding sequence is TGTGCCAGCAGTTTTTTCGGCCAGGTCTACAATGAGCAGTTCTTC. Protein sequence: CASSFFGQVYNEQFF. The entire variable domain, with the rest obtained from reference TRBV28 and TRBJ2-1, is as follows: DVKVTQSSRYLVKRTGEKVFLECVQDMDHENMFWYRQDPGLGLRLIYFSYDVKMKEKGDIPEGYSVSREKKERFSLILESASTNQTSMYLCASSFFGQVYNEQFFGPGTRLTVL.

Of note for this clone: Distinct nucleotide sequences in the sample also encode this CDR3. The chain couples TRBV5-1 to TRBJ1-1, with TRBD1 identical over 7 bases. This CDR3 is 14 amino acids long. CDR1 and CDR2 (germline): SGHRS, YFSETQ. V trimming: 2 bases; J trimming: 2 bases; junction bases outside the gene matches: 3. The CDR3 sequence is CASSLDRVNTEAFF. In DNA form, the CDR3 reads TGCGCCAGCAGCTTAGACAGGGTTAACACTGAAGCTTTCTTT.

The genes are TRBV5-1 and TRBJ2-2; unclear D gene. V was cut by 6 bases and J by 0 bases, with 6 bases left in between. The CDR3 is made up of 13 amino acids. Germline CDR1 SGHRS, CDR2 YFSETQ. The CDR3 loop reads CASKLANTGELFF. Written as DNA, the CDR3 is TGCGCCAGCAAGCTCGCGAACACCGGGGAGCTGTTTTTT.

The chain joins TRBV28 to TRBJ2-7, with D hard to call. V was cut by 6 bases and J by 0 bases, with 12 bases left in between. The CDR3 has 14 residues. The germline V gene encodes CDR1 MDHEN and CDR2 SYDVKM. The CDR3 bases are TGTGCCAGCAGGGGTTCCGTGAGCTCCTACGAGCAGTACTTC. Encoded protein: CASRGSVSSYEQYF.

Here the CDR3 reads CASSSSGGYNEQFF. In DNA form, the CDR3 reads TGTGCCAGTAGTTCGAGCGGGGGCTACAATGAGCAGTTCTTC. This chain connects TRBV19 to TRBJ2-1; 8 bases map to TRBD2. This CDR3 contains 14 residues. Germline CDR1 LNHDA, CDR2 SQIVND (reference sequence). V shed 5 bases and J 3 bases; nucleotides not matched to a gene: 3.

The chain recombines TRBV7-2 with TRBJ1-3; 7 nucleotides align to TRBD1. Germline V gives CDR1 SGHTA, CDR2 FQGNSA. This CDR3 is 17 amino acids long. V gave up 2 bases and J gave up 1 base; unmatched junction bases: 8. The CDR3 protein is CASSLFPGTESGNTIYF. CDR3 nucleotides: TGTGCCAGCAGCTTATTCCCCGGGACAGAGTCTGGAAACACCATATATTTT.

The chain uses TRBV29-1 and TRBJ1-1; D is unclear. This CDR3 is 13 amino acids long. The germline V and J ends were trimmed by 3 bases and 0 bases, with 8 bases remaining between them. Germline CDR1 and CDR2: SQVTM and ANQGSEA. This chain's CDR3 is CSVDGIMNTEAFF. Here the CDR3 DNA reads TGCAGCGTTGACGGGATAATGAACACTGAAGCTTTCTTT.

The CDR3 spells CASSEVPSWTSGRLTDTQYF. The CDR3 DNA reads TGTGCCAGCAGTGAAGTTCCGAGTTGGACTAGCGGGAGGTTAACAGATACGCAGTATTTT. V and J are TRBV6-1 and TRBJ2-3, with 14 bases lining up with TRBD2. The CDR3 totals 20 residues. With V trimmed by 1 base and J by 3 bases, 12 bases remained unmatched. The germline V gene has CDR1 MNHNS and CDR2 SASEGT.

This clone has a single count. The CDR3: CASSPVGGGTEAFF. The CDR3 DNA follows: TGTGCCAGCAGCCCCGTAGGGGGTGGCACTGAAGCTTTCTTT. The V and J genes are TRBV2 and TRBJ1-1; possibly TRBD1 for D (6 bases). This CDR3 has 14 residues. V gave up 6 bases and J gave up 4 bases, with 15 bases separating them. The V gene's germline CDR1 is SNHLY and CDR2 FYNNEI.

The chain joins TRBV28 to TRBJ1-5; the D gene is possibly TRBD1 (5 bases). Looked up from germline, CDR1 is MDHEN and CDR2 is SYDVKM. CDR3 size: 14 residues. Trimming took 2 bases from V and 5 from J, leaving 10 bases between them. The CDR3 loop reads CASSLASGHQPQHF. The DNA for the CDR3 is TGTGCCAGCAGTTTAGCGTCAGGGCATCAGCCCCAGCATTTT.

The chain joins TRBV28 to TRBJ1-4; D is perhaps TRBD1 (6 bases). The CDR3 is 14 residues long. Germline CDR1 MDHEN, CDR2 SYDVKM. Trimming took 6 bases from V and 8 from J, leaving 16 bases between them. This chain's CDR3 is CASRTGTLIEKLFF. In DNA form, the CDR3 reads TGTGCCAGCAGGACCGGGACATTGATCGAAAAACTGTTTTTT.

This chain links TRBV19 with TRBJ2-5; D is unclear. With 2 bases removed from V and 3 bases from J, the gap between germline ends came to 7 bases. Germline loops: CDR1 LNHDA, CDR2 SQIVND (reference sequence). The CDR3 has 13 amino acids. The CDR3 protein is CASSIYNEETQYF. Here the CDR3 DNA reads TGTGCCAGTAGTATATATAACGAAGAGACCCAGTACTTC.

The CDR3 DNA follows: TGTGCCAGCAGCGGACTAGCGGGAGGGAGTACGCAGTATTTT. Translating it yields CASSGLAGGSTQYF. The gene calls are TRBV11-2 and TRBJ2-3, with 15 bases that match TRBD2. The V segment lost 5 bases and the J segment 8 bases; nucleotides outside the gene matches: 2. The CDR3 is made up of 14 amino acids. The V gene's germline CDR1 is SGHAT and CDR2 FQNNGV.

This rearrangement joins TRBV5-5 to TRBJ2-2; weak D call: TRBD1 (5 bases). V was pared by 3 bases and J by 0 bases, with 12 bases between. The germline gives CDR1 SGHKS, CDR2 YYEKEE (reference sequence). CDR3 length: 16 amino acids. CDR3 protein: CASSYDRLPNTGELFF. The CDR3 nucleotides are TGTGCCAGCAGCTACGACAGACTCCCGAACACCGGGGAGCTGTTTTTT.

V and J are TRBV4-1 and TRBJ2-1; the D gene could be TRBD1 or TRBD2 (6 bases each). V was cut by 0 bases and J by 2 bases, with 8 bases left in between. The CDR3 covers 15 residues. Germline CDR1 is MGHRA and CDR2 is YSYEKL. The CDR3 region is CASSQEGGPYNEQFF. The CDR3 DNA reads TGCGCCAGCAGCCAAGAAGGGGGGCCCTACAATGAGCAGTTCTTC.

The gene calls are TRBV11-3 and TRBJ2-1; 9 bases map to TRBD2. CDR1 is SGHNT and CDR2 is YENEEA in the germline V gene. V lost 3 bases and J lost 2; bases outside the gene matches: 11. CDR3 length equals 18 residues. The CDR3 DNA reads as TGTGCCAGCAGCTTTACGACTAGCGGAACAACGGCCTACAATGAGCAGTTCTTC. It translates to CASSFTTSGTTAYNEQFF. The full variable domain, completed using reference TRBV11-3 and TRBJ2-1, is EAGVVQSPRYKIIEKKQPVAFWCNPISGHNTLYWYLQNLGQGPELLIRYENEEAVDDSQLPKDRFSAERLKGVDSTLKIQPAELGDSAVYLCASSFTTSGTTAYNEQFFGPGTRLTVL.

The chain links TRBV11-2 to TRBJ2-7, with a weak D call TRBD2 (5 bases). Trimming shortened V by 5 bases and J by 5 bases, and 19 bases separated the two germline ends. Germline V gives CDR1 SGHAT, CDR2 FQNNGV. The CDR3 totals 15 residues. The CDR3 reads CASSPQRLAFHEQYF. The CDR3 DNA reads TGTGCCAGCAGCCCACAACGGCTAGCATTCCACGAGCAGTACTTC.

The chain is built from TRBV10-2 and TRBJ2-5; possible D gene TRBD2, 6 bases. The CDR3 is 13 residues long. The germline gives CDR1 WSHSY, CDR2 SAAADI. V gave up 5 bases and J gave up 2 bases, with 9 bases separating them. The chain's CDR3 is CASSWGRQETQYF. The CDR3 nucleotides read TGCGCCAGCAGTTGGGGGAGGCAAGAGACCCAGTACTTC.

The DNA of the CDR3 is TGTGCCAGCAGCCCCCGGAGGCTCTCCTTTGAGCAGTACTTC. Its protein product is CASSPRRLSFEQYF. This chain links TRBV7-2 with TRBJ2-7, with a tentative D call TRBD2 (5 bases). Trimming shortened V by 5 bases and J by 7 bases, and 18 bases separated the two germline ends. The CDR3 is 14 amino acids. Germline V gene data show CDR1 as SGHTA and CDR2 as FQGNSA. The full variable domain, completed using reference TRBV7-2 and TRBJ2-7, is GAGVSQSPSNKVTEKGKDVELRCDPISGHTALYWYRQSLGQGLEFLIYFQGNSAPDKSGLPSDRFSAERTGGSVSTLTIQRTQQEDSAVYLCASSPRRLSFEQYFGPGTRLTVT.

This chain connects TRBV6-5 to TRBJ1-2; maybe TRBD1 (6 bases). CDR3 length: 15 amino acids. Germline V CDR1 and CDR2: MNHEY, SVGAGI. V lost 0 bases to trimming and J lost 7 bases, with 15 bases between them. The CDR3 loop is CASSYSTGGRAGYTF. DNA for the CDR3: TGTGCCAGCAGTTACTCGACGGGGGGCAGGGCTGGCTACACCTTC.

The chain uses TRBV4-1 and TRBJ2-7; D is possibly TRBD1 (6 bases). CDR1 MGHRA and CDR2 YSYEKL come from the germline V gene. This CDR3 has 16 residues. Trimming shortened V by 4 bases and J by 0 bases, and 16 bases separated the two germline ends. The CDR3 protein is CASSPTQGFSSYEQYF. CDR3 nucleotide sequence: TGCGCCAGCAGCCCTACACAGGGATTCAGCTCCTACGAGCAGTACTTC.

The V and J genes are TRBV10-2 and TRBJ2-7; D perhaps matches TRBD2 (6 bases). This CDR3 region has 19 residues. CDR1 is WSHSY and CDR2 is SAAADI in the germline V gene. The V end was cut by 6 bases, the J end by 1 base, with 28 bases between. CDR3 loop: CASRSGDTAYVTMSYEQYF. In DNA, the CDR3 is TGCGCCAGCAGGTCGGGAGACACGGCGTACGTGACTATGTCCTACGAGCAGTACTTC.

Only one count was recorded for this clone. The chain combines TRBV4-1 with TRBJ2-2; D may be TRBD1 or TRBD2 (6 bases each). Germline assignment: CDR1 MGHRA and CDR2 YSYEKL. Trimming shortened V by 1 base and J by 3 bases, and 12 bases separated the two germline ends. The CDR3 contains 16 residues. The CDR3 region is CASSQGTGRYTGELFF. The CDR3 DNA sequence: TGCGCCAGCAGCCAAGGTACAGGGAGGTACACCGGGGAGCTGTTTTTT.